This is a list of T cell receptor beta chains from one sample in a study of molecular identifiers for immune sequencing clone quantification. One entry per CDR3 protein results from TCRdb running MiXCR on the PCR reads. The sample records 460,000 or so distinct CDR3 sequences, about 20% being singletons. Sequences were obtained from naive CD8+ T cells from blood, with Jurkat cell RNA spiked in. Receptor source: a human donor in good health. Some libraries in this study had Jurkat cell RNA spiked in. Each CDR3 is given with its conserved first and last residue. Rows may omit the clone size; those that give it use once, few, many or a size class.

clone size	V gene	J gene	CDR3 protein
few	TRBV19	TRBJ1-2	CASNQGRLLDGYTF
many	TRBV7-9	TRBJ1-4	CASSLVTENFNEKLFF
NA	TRBV27	TRBJ2-1	CASSIRLDWTMKYNEQFF
NA	TRBV20-1	TRBJ2-2	CSARVRDRGAGELFF
NA	TRBV5-3	TRBJ2-3	CASSSTSGNFYTQYF
many	TRBV11-2	TRBJ2-7	CASSSGLAGFEQYF
NA	TRBV12-3/TRBV12-4	TRBJ2-3	CASSFRGRDTQYF
once	TRBV4-1	TRBJ1-5	CASSQEGQGPRKPQHF
NA	TRBV20-1	TRBJ2-7	CSAKQGNYEQYF
many	TRBV5-1	TRBJ2-2	CASSLERGRYTGELFF
NA	TRBV6-2/TRBV6-3	TRBJ2-1	CASSYGDRGAYNEQFF
NA	TRBV6-5	TRBJ2-1	CASSYLPGSGSYNEQFF
few	TRBV6-4	TRBJ1-1	CATKSSMADTEAFF
NA	TRBV27	TRBJ1-1	CASSLEAGGLNTEAFF
NA	TRBV6-2/TRBV6-3	TRBJ1-2	CASSYAGDYGYTF
few	TRBV5-4	TRBJ2-7	CASSSEDSYSYEQYF
many	TRBV29-1	TRBJ2-7	CSVAQTGVRSEQYF
NA	TRBV9	TRBJ2-7	CASSADGHYEQYF
NA	TRBV28	TRBJ2-7	CASSFAAGSGEQYF
NA	TRBV27	TRBJ1-5	CASKQGAGIQPQHF
NA	TRBV3-1	TRBJ1-1	CASSPNQGALAFF
NA	TRBV4-1	TRBJ2-7	CASSQDRTGVEQYF